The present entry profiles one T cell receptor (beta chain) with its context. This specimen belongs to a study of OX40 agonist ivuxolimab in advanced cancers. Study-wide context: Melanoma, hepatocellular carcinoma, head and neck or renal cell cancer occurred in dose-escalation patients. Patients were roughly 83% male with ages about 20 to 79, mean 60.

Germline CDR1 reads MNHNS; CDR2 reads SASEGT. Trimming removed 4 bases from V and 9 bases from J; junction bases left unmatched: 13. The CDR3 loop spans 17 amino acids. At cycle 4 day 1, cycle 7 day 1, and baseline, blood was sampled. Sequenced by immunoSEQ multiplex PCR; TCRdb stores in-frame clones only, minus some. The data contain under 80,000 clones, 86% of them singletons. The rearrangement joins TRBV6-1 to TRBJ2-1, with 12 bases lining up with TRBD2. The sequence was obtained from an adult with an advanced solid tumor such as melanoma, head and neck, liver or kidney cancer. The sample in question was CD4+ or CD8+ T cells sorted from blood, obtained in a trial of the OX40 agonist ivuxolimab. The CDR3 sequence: CASSAGVLAGGPGEQFF. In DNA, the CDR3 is TGTGCCAGCAGTGCCGGGGTCCTAGCGGGAGGGCCCGGTGAGCAGTTCTTC.